The sequence of this T cell receptor beta chain was determined in a study of T-cell memory formation after mild COVID-19. Study conclusions and caveats: Second-wave clones that peaked on day 37 lacked confirmed SARS-CoV-2 specificity. Balance between CD4 and CD8 was seen in clones contracting day 15 to 85, and a CD4+ lean was seen in later expanders. Those CD4+ clones that contracted were mainly in CM and EM (CD8+ ones in EMRA).

CDR3 length: 13 residues. V lost 3 bases, J lost 5 bases, and 10 bases lay in between. In germline, CDR1 is MNHEY, CDR2 SMNVEV (reference sequence). Constant-segment-primed 5'RACE gave TCR alpha and TCR beta cDNA libraries with sample barcodes and UMIs. TCRdb reprocessed the 5' RACE reads via MiXCR and lists one record per CDR3 protein. The table shows hundreds of thousands of distinct CDR3 sequences, with roughly 25% occurring only once. Regarding this clonotype: Its antigen is not identified.

This clonotype originated in an adult woman who had mild COVID-19 (a few samples of this study predate the infection). Cell type and time point are not known. Sample: PBMCs or a T cell subset sorted from them (not recorded which). This chain uses TRBV27 with TRBJ1-2; weak D call: TRBD1 (6 bases). The CDR3 nucleotides are TGTGCCAGCAGTTTTTCAGGGGCATATGGCTACACCTTC. This translates into CASSFSGAYGYTF.